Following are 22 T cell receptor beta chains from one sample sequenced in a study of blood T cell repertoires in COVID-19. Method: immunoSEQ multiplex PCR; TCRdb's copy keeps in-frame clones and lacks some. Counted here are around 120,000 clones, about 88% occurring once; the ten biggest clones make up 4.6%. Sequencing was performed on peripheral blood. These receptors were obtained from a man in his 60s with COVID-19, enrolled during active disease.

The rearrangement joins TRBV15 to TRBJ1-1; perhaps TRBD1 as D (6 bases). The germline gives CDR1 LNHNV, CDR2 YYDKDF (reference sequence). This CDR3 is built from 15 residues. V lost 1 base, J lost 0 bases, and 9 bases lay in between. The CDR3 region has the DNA TGTGCCACCAGCAGAGCGGGACATTTGAACACTGAAGCTTTCTTT. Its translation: CATSRAGHLNTEAFF.

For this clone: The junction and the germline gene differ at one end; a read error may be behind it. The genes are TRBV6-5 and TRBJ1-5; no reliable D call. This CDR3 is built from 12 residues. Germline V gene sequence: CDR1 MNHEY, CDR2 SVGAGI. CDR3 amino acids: CASSRPNQPQHF. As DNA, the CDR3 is TGTGCTAGCAGCAGGCCCAATCAGCCCCAGCATTTT.

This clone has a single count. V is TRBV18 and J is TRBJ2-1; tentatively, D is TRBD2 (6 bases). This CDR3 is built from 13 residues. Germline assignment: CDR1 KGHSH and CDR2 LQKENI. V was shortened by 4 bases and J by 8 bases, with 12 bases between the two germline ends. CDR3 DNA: TGTGCCAGCTCACTCGCGGGGTACCATGAGCAGTTCTTC. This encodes CASSLAGYHEQFF.

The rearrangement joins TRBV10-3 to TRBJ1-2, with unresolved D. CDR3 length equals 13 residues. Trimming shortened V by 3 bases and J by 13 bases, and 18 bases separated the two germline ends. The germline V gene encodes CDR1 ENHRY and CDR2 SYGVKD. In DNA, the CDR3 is TGTGCCATCAGTGACGGAGGGTCGGCAGTACTCACCTTC. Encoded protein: CAISDGGSAVLTF.

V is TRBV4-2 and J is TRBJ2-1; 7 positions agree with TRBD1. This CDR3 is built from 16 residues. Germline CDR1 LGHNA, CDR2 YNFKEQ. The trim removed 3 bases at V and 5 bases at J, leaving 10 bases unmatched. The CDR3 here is CASSHQGRDSNNEQFF. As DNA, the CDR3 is TGTGCCAGCAGCCACCAAGGTCGGGACAGCAACAATGAGCAGTTCTTC.

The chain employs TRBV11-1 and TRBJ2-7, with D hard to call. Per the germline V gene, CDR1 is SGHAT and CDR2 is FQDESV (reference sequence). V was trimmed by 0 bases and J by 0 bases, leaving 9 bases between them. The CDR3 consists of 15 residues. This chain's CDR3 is CASSLAPGNSYEQYF. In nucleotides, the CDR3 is TGTGCCAGCAGCTTAGCTCCAGGCAACTCCTACGAGCAGTACTTC.

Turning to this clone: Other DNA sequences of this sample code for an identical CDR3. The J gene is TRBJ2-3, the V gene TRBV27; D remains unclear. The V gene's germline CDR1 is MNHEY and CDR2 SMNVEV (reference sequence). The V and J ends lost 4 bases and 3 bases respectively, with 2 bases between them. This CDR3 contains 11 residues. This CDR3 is CASSSTDTQYF. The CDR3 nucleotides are TGTGCCAGCAGTTCGACAGATACGCAGTATTTT.

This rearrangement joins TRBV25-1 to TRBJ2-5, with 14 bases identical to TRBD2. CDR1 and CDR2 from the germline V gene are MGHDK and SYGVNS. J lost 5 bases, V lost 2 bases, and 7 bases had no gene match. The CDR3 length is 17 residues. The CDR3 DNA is TGTGCCAGCAGTGAACCGGGACTAGCGGGAGTTCGGGAGACCCAGTACTTC. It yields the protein CASSEPGLAGVRETQYF.

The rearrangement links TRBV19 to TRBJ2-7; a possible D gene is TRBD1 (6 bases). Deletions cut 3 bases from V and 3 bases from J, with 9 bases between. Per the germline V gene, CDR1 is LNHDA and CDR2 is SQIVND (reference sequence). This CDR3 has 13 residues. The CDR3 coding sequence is TGTGCCAGTAGTATTGGGACATACTACGAGCAGTACTTC. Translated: CASSIGTYYEQYF.

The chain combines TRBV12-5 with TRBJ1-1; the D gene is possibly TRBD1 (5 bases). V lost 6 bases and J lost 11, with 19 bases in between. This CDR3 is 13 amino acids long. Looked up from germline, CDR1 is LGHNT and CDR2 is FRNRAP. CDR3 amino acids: CASGPGGGTMAFF. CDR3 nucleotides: TGTGCTAGTGGCCCCGGGGGGGGGACGATGGCTTTCTTT. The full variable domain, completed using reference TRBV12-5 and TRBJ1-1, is DARVTQTPRHKVTEMGQEVTMRCQPILGHNTVFWYRQTMMQGLELLAYFRNRAPLDDSGMPKDRFSAEMPDATLATLKIQPSEPRDSAVYFCASGPGGGTMAFFGQGTRLTVV.

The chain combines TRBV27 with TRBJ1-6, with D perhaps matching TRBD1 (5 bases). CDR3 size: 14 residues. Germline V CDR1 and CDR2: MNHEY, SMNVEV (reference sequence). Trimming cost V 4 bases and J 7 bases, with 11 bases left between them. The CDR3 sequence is CASSWDWPNSPLHF. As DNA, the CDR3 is TGTGCCAGCAGTTGGGACTGGCCCAATTCACCCCTCCACTTT.

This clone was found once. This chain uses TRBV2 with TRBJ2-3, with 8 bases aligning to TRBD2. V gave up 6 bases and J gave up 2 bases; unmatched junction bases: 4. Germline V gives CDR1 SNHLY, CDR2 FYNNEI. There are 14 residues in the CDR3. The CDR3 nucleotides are TGTGCCAGCAGAGCGACTAGCGACACAGATACGCAGTATTTT. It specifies CASRATSDTDTQYF.

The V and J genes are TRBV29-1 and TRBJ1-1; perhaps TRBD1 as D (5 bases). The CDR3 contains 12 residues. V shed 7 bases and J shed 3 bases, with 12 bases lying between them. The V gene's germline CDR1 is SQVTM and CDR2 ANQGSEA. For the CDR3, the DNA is TGCAGCGGGGGCCCCGGGGACACTGAAGCTTTCTTT. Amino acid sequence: CSGGPGDTEAFF.

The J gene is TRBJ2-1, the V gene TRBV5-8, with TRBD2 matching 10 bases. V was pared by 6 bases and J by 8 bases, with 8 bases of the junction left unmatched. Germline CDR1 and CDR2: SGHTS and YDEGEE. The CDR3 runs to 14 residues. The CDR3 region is CASKPSGSGYEQFF. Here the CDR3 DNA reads TGTGCCAGCAAACCTAGCGGGAGCGGCTATGAGCAGTTCTTC.

The CDR3 coding sequence is TGTGCCAGTAGTTCTACAGGGGGAGGTAATTCACCCCTCCACTTT. This sequence encodes CASSSTGGGNSPLHF. The rearrangement uses TRBV19 and TRBJ1-6, with 8 nucleotides matching TRBD1. The germline V gene has CDR1 LNHDA and CDR2 SQIVND (reference sequence). V was clipped by 5 bases and J by 6 bases; unmatched bases: 6. The CDR3 is made up of 15 amino acids.

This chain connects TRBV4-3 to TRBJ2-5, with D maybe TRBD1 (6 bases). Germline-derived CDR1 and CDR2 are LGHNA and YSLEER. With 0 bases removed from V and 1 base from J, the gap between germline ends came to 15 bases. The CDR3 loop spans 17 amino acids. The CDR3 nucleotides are TGCGCCAGCAGCCAAGATACGGCAGGGGTGATCCAAGAGACCCAGTACTTC. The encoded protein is CASSQDTAGVIQETQYF.

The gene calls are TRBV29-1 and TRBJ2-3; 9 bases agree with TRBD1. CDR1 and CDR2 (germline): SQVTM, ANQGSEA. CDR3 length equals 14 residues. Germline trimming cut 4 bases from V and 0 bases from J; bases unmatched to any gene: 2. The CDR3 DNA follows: TGCAGCGTTGGGGGACAGGGTAGCACAGATACGCAGTATTTT. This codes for CSVGGQGSTDTQYF.

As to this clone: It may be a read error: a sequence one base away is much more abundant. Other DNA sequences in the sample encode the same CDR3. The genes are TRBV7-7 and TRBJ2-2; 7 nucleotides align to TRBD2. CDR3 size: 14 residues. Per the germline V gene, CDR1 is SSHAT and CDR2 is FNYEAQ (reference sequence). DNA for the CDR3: TGTGCTAGCAGCTTAGCGGGCCTTACCGGGGAGCTGTTTTTT. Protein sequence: CASSLAGLTGELFF.

As DNA, the CDR3 is TGTGCCAGAAGTCCCGTCATTGAGGCCGGGGAGCTGTTTTTT. It translates to CARSPVIEAGELFF. The chain links TRBV5-3 to TRBJ2-2; D call uncertain. TRBV5-3 is treated as an ORF (open reading frame) with a function not yet certain. V gave up 5 bases and J gave up 6 bases, with 14 bases separating them. The CDR3 is 14 amino acids.

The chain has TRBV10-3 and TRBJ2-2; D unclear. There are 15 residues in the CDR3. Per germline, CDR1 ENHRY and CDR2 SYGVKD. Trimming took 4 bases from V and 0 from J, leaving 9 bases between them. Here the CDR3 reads CAISAGPPNTGELFF. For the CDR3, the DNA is TGTGCCATCAGTGCTGGGCCACCGAACACCGGGGAGCTGTTTTTT.

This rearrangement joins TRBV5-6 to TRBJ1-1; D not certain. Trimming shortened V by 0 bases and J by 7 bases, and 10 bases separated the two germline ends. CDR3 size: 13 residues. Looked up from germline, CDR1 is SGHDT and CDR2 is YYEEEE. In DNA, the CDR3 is TGTGCCAGCAGCTTGGGTACCCCGGGTGAAGCTTTCTTT. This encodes CASSLGTPGEAFF.

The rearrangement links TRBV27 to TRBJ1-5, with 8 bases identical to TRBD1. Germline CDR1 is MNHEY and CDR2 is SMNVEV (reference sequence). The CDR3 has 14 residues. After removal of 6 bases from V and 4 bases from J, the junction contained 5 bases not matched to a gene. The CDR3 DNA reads TGTGCCAGCAGCCCAGACAGGGGTAATCAGCCCCAGCATTTT. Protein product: CASSPDRGNQPQHF.